The sequence of this T cell receptor beta chain was determined in a study of cytomegalovirus exposure and HLA in healthy donors. V was pared by 0 bases and J by 4 bases, with 4 bases of the junction left unmatched. The CDR3 contains 15 residues. In germline, CDR1 is SGDLS, CDR2 YYNGEE. Points on this clone: The antigen remains undetermined.

Here immunoSEQ multiplex PCR was the method, and the copy in TCRdb shows in-frame clones only, minus some. The sample includes 65,000 to 75,000 clones, 80% to 95% of them seen just once. Study-level points and caveats: The study flagged roughly 150 TCR beta chains as cytomegalovirus-associated.

Source material: PBMCs. The source is a man younger than 35 in good health and CMV-seropositive. The chain links TRBV9 to TRBJ2-7, with 10 bases identical to TRBD1. This chain's CDR3 is CASSVEGQGGYEQYF. The CDR3, as DNA: TGTGCCAGCAGCGTAGAAGGACAGGGGGGGTACGAGCAGTACTTC.